This record looks at one T cell receptor beta chain sequence and its context. One junction end disagrees with the germline gene, perhaps due to a read error. This entry comes from a study of T and B cells in COVID-19 patients. Overall study context: Peripheral blood came from COVID-19 patients with active infection or after recovery. Of under 25 active-infection patients, over 9 were critically ill with mechanical ventilation or extracorporeal membrane oxygenation. The recovered patients had mostly mild to moderate COVID-19 with outpatient management. Of approximately 20 active-infection patients, 15 to 18 carried comorbidities linked to unfavorable COVID-19 outcome.

Each TRB amplification used about 250-550 ng of genomic DNA from blood. BIOMED2 TRB-A/B primer pools were used in multiplex TRB PCR. TCRdb passed the multiplex PCR reads through MiXCR, listing each CDR3 protein once. The repertoire has roughly 11,000 distinct CDR3 sequences, just under 30% of them found once; the top ten carry less than 35%. The CDR3 totals 13 residues. Germline V gives CDR1 KGHSH, CDR2 LQKENI. J is TRBJ2-5 and V is TRBV18, with 7 bases aligning to TRBD1. The sample taken for sequencing was blood. This sequence originates from a human donor who had recovered from COVID-19. CDR3 protein: CVSSPGGQETQYF. The DNA of the CDR3 is TGTGTCAGCTCACCAGGGGGCCAAGAGACCCAGTACTTC.